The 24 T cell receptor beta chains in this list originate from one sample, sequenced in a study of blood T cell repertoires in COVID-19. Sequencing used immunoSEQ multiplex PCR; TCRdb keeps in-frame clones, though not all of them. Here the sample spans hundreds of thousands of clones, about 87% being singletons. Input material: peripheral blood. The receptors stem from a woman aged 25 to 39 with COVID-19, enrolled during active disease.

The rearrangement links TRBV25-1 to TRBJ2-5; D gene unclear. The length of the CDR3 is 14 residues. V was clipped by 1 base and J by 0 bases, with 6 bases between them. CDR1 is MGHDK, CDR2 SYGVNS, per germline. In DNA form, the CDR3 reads TGTGCCAGCAGTGAATCCAGGTACCAAGAGACCCAGTACTTC. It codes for CASSESRYQETQYF.

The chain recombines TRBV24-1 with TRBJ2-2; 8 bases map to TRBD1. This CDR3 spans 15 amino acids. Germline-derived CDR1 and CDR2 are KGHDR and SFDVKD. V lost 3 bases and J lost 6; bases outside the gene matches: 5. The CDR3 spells CATSDRRQGPGELFF. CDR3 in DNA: TGTGCCACCAGTGATCGTCGACAGGGGCCCGGGGAGCTGTTTTTT.

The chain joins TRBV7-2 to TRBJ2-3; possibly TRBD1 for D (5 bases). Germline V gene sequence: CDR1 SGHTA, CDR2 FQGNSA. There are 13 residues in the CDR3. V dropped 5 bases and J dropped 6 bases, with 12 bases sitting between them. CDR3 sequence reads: CASSQNNRDTQYF. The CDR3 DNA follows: TGTGCCAGCAGCCAGAACAACAGGGATACGCAGTATTTT.

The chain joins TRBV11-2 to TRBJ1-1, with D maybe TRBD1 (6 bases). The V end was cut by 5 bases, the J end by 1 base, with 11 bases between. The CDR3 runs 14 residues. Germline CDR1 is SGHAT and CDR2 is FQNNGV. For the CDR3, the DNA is TGTGCCAGCAGCCCCGGACAGAAGAACACTGAAGCTTTCTTT. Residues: CASSPGQKNTEAFF.

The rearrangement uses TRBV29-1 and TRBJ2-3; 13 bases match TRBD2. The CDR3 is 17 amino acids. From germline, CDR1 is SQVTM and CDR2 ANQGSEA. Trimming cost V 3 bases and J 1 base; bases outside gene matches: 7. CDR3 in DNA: TGCAGCGTTGACGCCACTAGCGGGAGGGCCGGCACAGATACGCAGTATTTT. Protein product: CSVDATSGRAGTDTQYF.

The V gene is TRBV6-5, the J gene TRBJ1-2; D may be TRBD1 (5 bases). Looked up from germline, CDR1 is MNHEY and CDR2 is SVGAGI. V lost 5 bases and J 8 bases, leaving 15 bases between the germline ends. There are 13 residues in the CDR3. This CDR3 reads CASSQGRRGGYTF. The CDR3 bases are TGTGCCAGCAGTCAGGGTAGGAGGGGAGGCTACACCTTC.

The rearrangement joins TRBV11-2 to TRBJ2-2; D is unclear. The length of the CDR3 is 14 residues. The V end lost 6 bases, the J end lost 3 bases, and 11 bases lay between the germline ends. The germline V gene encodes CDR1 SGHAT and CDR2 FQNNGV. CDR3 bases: TGTGCCAGCAGAAAGCTCGTGGACACCGGGGAGCTGTTTTTT. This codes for CASRKLVDTGELFF.

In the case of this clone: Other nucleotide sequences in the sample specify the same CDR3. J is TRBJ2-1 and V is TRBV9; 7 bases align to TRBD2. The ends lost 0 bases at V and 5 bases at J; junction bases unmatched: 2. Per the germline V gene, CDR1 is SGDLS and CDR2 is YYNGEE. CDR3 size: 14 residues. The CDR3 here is CASSVVGGNNEQFF. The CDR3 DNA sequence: TGTGCCAGCAGCGTAGTGGGAGGGAACAATGAGCAGTTCTTC.

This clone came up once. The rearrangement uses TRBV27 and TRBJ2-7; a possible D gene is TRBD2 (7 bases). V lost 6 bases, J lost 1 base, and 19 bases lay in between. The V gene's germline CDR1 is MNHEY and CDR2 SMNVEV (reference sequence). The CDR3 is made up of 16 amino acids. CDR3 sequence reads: CASSPLQGGLSYEQYV. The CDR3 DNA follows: TGTGCCAGCAGCCCCTTACAGGGAGGGTTATCCTACGAGCAGTACGTC.

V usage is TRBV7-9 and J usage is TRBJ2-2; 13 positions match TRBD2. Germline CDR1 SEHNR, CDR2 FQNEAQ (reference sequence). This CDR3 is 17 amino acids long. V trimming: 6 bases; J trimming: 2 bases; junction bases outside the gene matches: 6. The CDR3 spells CASSPGTSGTNTGELFF. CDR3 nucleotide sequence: TGTGCCAGCAGTCCAGGGACTAGCGGGACCAACACCGGGGAGCTGTTTTTT.

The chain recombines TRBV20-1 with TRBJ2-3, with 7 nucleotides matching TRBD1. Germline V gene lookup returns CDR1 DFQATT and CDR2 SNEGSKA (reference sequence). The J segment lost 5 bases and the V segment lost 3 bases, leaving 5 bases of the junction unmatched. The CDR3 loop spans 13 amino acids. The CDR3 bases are TGCAGTGCTAGTGAGGGGGCAAGAGATACGCAGTATTTT. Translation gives CSASEGARDTQYF.

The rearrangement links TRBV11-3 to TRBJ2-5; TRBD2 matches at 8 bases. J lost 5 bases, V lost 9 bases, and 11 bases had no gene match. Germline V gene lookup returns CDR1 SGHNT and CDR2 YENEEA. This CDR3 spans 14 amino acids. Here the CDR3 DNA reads TGTGCCAGTGAAACTAGCGGTGTTGGGGAGACCCAGTACTTC. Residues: CASETSGVGETQYF.

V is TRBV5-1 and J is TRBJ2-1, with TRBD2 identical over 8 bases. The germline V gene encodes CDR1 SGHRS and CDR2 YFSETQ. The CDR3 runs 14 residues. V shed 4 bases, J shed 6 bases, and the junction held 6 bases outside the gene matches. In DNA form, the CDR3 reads TGCGCCAGCAGCCGCCGGGGGGGCCTCAATGAGCAGTTCTTC. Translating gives CASSRRGGLNEQFF.

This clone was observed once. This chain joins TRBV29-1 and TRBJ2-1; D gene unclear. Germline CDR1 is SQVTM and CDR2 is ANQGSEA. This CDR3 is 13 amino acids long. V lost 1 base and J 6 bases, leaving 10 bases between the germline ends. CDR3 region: CSVEGWSGNEQFF. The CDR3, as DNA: TGCAGCGTTGAAGGGTGGTCGGGCAATGAGCAGTTCTTC.

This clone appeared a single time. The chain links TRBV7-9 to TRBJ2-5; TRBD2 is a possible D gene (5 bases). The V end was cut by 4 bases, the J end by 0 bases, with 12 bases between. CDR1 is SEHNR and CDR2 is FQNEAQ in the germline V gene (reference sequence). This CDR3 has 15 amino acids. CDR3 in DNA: TGTGCCAGCAGCTCTATTGAGCGGAACCAAGAGACCCAGTACTTC. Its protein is CASSSIERNQETQYF.

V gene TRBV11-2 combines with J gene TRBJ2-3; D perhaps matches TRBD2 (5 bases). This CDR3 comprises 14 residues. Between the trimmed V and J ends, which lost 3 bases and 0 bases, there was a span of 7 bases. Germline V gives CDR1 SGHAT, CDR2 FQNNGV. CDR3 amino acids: CASSLPSSTDTQYF. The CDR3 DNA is TGTGCCAGCAGCTTGCCTAGCAGCACAGATACGCAGTATTTT.

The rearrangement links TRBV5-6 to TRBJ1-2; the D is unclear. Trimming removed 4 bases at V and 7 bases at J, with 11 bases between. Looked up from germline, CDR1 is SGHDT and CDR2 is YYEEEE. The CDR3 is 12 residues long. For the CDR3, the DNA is TGTGCCAGCAGCCCGGGATTGGGTGGCTACACCTTC. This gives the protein CASSPGLGGYTF.

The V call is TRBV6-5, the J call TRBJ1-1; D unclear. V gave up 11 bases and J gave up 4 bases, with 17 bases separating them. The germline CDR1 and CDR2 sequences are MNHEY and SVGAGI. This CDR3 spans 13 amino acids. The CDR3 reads CAAKVHPRTEAFF. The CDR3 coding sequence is TGTGCCGCAAAAGTTCACCCGCGCACTGAAGCTTTCTTT.

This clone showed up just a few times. The CDR3 nucleotides are TGTGCCAGCAGCCAAAATGAGGGGGCGGCTTTCTTT. Protein: CASSQNEGAAFF. This chain joins TRBV12-3 or TRBV12-4 and TRBJ1-1; 7 bases line up with TRBD1. Trimming cost V 6 bases and J 11 bases; bases outside gene matches: 9. The CDR3 consists of 12 residues.

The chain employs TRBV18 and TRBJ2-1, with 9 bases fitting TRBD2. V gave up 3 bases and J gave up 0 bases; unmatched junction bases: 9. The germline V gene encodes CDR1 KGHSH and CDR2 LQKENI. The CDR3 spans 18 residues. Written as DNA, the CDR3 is TGTGCCAGCTCACCTTCCCTAGCGGGGTTTGGCTCCTACAATGAGCAGTTCTTC. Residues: CASSPSLAGFGSYNEQFF.

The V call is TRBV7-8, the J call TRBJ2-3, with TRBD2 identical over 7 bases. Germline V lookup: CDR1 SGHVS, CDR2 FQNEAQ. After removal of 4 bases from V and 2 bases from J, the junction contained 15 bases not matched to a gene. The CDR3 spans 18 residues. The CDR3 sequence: CASSSPGRERESTDTQYF. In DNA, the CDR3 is TGTGCCAGCAGCTCCCCGGGCCGAGAGCGGGAATCCACAGATACGCAGTATTTT. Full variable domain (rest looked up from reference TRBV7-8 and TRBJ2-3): GAGVSQSPRYKVAKRGQDVALRCDPISGHVSLFWYQQALGQGPEFLTYFQNEAQLDKSGLPSDRFFAERPEGSVSTLKIQRTQQEDSAVYLCASSSPGRERESTDTQYFGPGTRLTVL.

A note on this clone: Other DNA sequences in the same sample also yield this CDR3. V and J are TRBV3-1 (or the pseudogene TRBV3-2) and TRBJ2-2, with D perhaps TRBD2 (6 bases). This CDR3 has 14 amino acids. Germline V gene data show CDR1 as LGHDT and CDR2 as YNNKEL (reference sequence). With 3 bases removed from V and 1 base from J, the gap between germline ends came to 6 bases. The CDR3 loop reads CASSQGLNTGELFF. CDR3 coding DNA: TGTGCCAGCAGCCAGGGACTGAACACCGGGGAGCTGTTTTTT.

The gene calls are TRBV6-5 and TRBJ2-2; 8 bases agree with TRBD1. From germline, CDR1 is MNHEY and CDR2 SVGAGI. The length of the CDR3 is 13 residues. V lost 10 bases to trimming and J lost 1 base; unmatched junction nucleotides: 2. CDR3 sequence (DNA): TGTGCCACCAGGGGGCAGAACACCGGGGAGCTGTTTTTT. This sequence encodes CATRGQNTGELFF.

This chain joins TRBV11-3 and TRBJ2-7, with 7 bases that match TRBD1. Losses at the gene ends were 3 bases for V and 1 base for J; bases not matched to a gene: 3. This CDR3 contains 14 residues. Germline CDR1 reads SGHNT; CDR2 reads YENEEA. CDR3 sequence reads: CASSFQGESYEQYV. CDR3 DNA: TGTGCCAGCAGCTTTCAGGGGGAATCCTACGAGCAGTACGTC.